This T cell receptor beta chain originates from a study of PD-L1 blockade in urothelial cancer. Background on the study: Males with urothelial cancer arising in the bladder constituted about nine tenths of the roughly 29 patients. Blood analysis took place 3 weeks (second dose) and 6 weeks after treatment start. Blood samples contained a median about 140,000 T cells. Study-wide results and caveats: Below-median pretreatment blood TCR clonality was associated with improved progression-free and overall survival.

Time point: pretreatment peripheral blood. V was trimmed by 2 bases and J by 1 base, leaving 11 bases between them. This CDR3 contains 15 residues. From germline, CDR1 is MNHNY and CDR2 SVGAGI (reference sequence). Produced via immunoSEQ multiplex PCR; TCRdb's table is partial and in-frame only. The table records tens of thousands of clones, roughly 82% of them present only once. On this clone: The antigen is undetermined.

The specimen was PBMCs, collected around atezolizumab (anti-PD-L1) treatment. This chain links TRBV6-6 with TRBJ1-1; D is unclear. The source is a man aged 60 to 69 with urothelial cancer. The CDR3 loop reads CASSYQTNQNTEAFF. The CDR3 nucleotides are TGTGCCAGCAGTTACCAGACAAACCAGAACACTGAAGCTTTCTTT.